This entry features one TCR beta chain sequence. Its antigen remains unknown. The sample comes from a study of T cell responses to AZD1222 COVID-19 vaccine. Generated by immunoSEQ multiplex PCR, the TCRdb table keeps only in-frame clones and is missing some. The sample includes 90,000 to 150,000 clones, around 84% seen only once; the top ten take 17%. Points from the study as a whole: The donors showed a predominance of white British ancestry and of females, with possible underestimation of clonal diversity. Unmutated regions of variants are reportedly targeted by nearly half of spike-specific TCRs.

Second-dose intervals near 4 or 12 weeks were combined. Germline-derived CDR1 and CDR2 are MNHEY and SVGAGI. The CDR3 is 14 amino acids. V dropped 5 bases and J dropped 5; count of bases not matched to a gene: 4. This TCR was recovered from an adult who received the AZD1222 COVID-19 vaccine. Sequencing used peripheral blood, obtained 28 days after the second AZD1222 dose. The chain recombines TRBV6-5 with TRBJ1-4; 8 nucleotides match TRBD1. The CDR3 loop is CASSPDRVNEKLFF. DNA for the CDR3: TGTGCCAGCAGTCCGGACAGGGTAAATGAAAAACTGTTTTTT.